Following are 20 T cell receptor beta chains from one sample sequenced in a study of chemoradiotherapy in HPV16-positive cancers. Only in-frame clones appear in the TCRdb table, and some are missing; sequencing was by immunoSEQ multiplex PCR. The sample lists around 68,000 clones, roughly 86% occurring once. Sequences were derived from blood, sampled from a patient who underwent chemoradiotherapy. Receptors were obtained from a human donor with HPV-associated anogenital cancer.

The chain employs TRBV5-4 and TRBJ1-2, with 8 bases fitting TRBD1. The CDR3 is 14 residues long. Trimming cost V 4 bases and J 3 bases; bases outside gene matches: 5. Germline V gives CDR1 SGHNT, CDR2 YYREEE (reference sequence). CDR3 coding DNA: TGTGCCAGCAGCCCGGACAGGGCGGACTATGGCTACACCTTC. Protein product: CASSPDRADYGYTF.

This clone was seen once. J is TRBJ1-5 and V is TRBV28, with D perhaps TRBD1 (6 bases). Germline V gene lookup returns CDR1 MDHEN and CDR2 SYDVKM. The CDR3 spans 15 residues. V lost 5 bases to trimming and J lost 4 bases, with 15 bases between them. This CDR3 is CASSRTGILNQPQHF. The CDR3 nucleotides read TGTGCCAGCAGTCGCACAGGGATCCTAAATCAGCCCCAGCATTTT.

This chain connects TRBV30 to TRBJ1-2; D call uncertain. The ends were cut back, 6 bases at V and 1 base at J, with 12 bases in the middle. Germline V gives CDR1 GTSNPN, CDR2 SVGIG (reference sequence). The CDR3 covers 13 residues. CDR3: CACSPISNYGYTF. The CDR3 DNA reads TGTGCCTGCAGTCCTATTAGTAACTATGGCTACACCTTC.

Only one count was recorded for this clone. The chain uses TRBV7-2 and TRBJ2-2, with D uncertain. The CDR3 runs 16 residues. V was trimmed by 2 bases and J by 0 bases, leaving 10 bases between them. Germline V gives CDR1 SGHTA, CDR2 FQGNSA. CDR3 coding DNA: TGTGCCAGCAGCTTAATTTTGACGACGAACACCGGGGAGCTGTTTTTT. Its translation: CASSLILTTNTGELFF.

The chain combines TRBV15 with TRBJ2-5, with 7 positions matching TRBD1. CDR3 length: 17 residues. Germline assignment: CDR1 LNHNV and CDR2 YYDKDF (reference sequence). Germline trimming cut 0 bases from V and 5 bases from J; bases unmatched to any gene: 12. CDR3: CATSREGGRGSGETQYF. DNA for the CDR3: TGTGCCACCAGCAGAGAAGGTGGCAGGGGGTCTGGGGAGACCCAGTACTTC.

The V gene is TRBV11-2, the J gene TRBJ1-4; D may be TRBD1 (5 bases). Germline CDR1 SGHAT, CDR2 FQNNGV. The CDR3 sequence is 14 residues long. The V end was cut by 4 bases, the J end by 8 bases, with 14 bases between. CDR3: CASSSQAGIEKLFF. CDR3 sequence (DNA): TGTGCCAGCAGCTCGCAGGCAGGGATAGAAAAACTGTTTTTT. The whole variable domain, filled in from reference TRBV11-2 and TRBJ1-4, reads EAGVAQSPRYKIIEKRQSVAFWCNPISGHATLYWYQQILGQGPKLLIQFQNNGVVDDSQLPKDRFSAERLKGVDSTLKIQPAKLEDSAVYLCASSSQAGIEKLFFGSGTQLSVL.

The gene calls are TRBV25-1 and TRBJ2-2; tentative D call: TRBD2 (5 bases). The CDR3 runs 15 residues. With 6 bases removed from V and 5 bases from J, the gap between germline ends came to 16 bases. The germline V gene has CDR1 MGHDK and CDR2 SYGVNS. The CDR3 spells CASSLYTGFTGELFF. The CDR3 nucleotides are TGTGCCAGCAGCTTGTACACGGGGTTTACCGGGGAGCTGTTTTTT.

This chain uses TRBV19 with TRBJ1-4, with TRBD1 matching 7 bases. The germline V gene encodes CDR1 LNHDA and CDR2 SQIVND (reference sequence). This CDR3 region has 14 residues. V dropped 7 bases and J dropped 7; count of bases not matched to a gene: 9. The CDR3 DNA is TGTGCCAGTACCTTGACAGGGTCGGGTGAAAAACTGTTTTTT. As protein: CASTLTGSGEKLFF.

The J gene is TRBJ2-7, the V gene TRBV28; D may be TRBD2 (7 bases). The CDR3 runs 13 residues. Germline V lookup: CDR1 MDHEN, CDR2 SYDVKM. Trimming pared 5 bases from V and 5 bases from J, leaving 13 bases between. The CDR3 sequence is CASSGGARHEQYF. The CDR3 DNA is TGTGCCAGCAGTGGGGGGGCGAGGCACGAGCAGTACTTC.

This sequence joins TRBV7-3 and TRBJ1-3; D unclear. The ends were cut back, 2 bases at V and 3 bases at J, with 2 bases in the middle. Germline V lookup: CDR1 SGHTA, CDR2 FQGTGA. The CDR3 consists of 12 residues. The CDR3 loop reads CASSLDGNTIYF. The CDR3 DNA reads TGTGCCAGCAGCTTAGATGGAAACACCATATATTTT.

CDR3 sequence: CATSREGLEGNTIYF. In nucleotides, the CDR3 is TGTGCCACCAGCAGAGAGGGACTGGAAGGAAACACCATATATTTT. This chain joins TRBV15 and TRBJ1-3; D is perhaps TRBD1 (5 bases). CDR3 length equals 15 residues. Trimming took off 0 bases at V and 4 bases at J, with 10 bases between the two ends. The germline gives CDR1 LNHNV, CDR2 YYDKDF (reference sequence).

The CDR3 DNA sequence: TGTGCCAGCAGCTTAGAAGGATGGGAGCAGTACTTC. Translation: CASSLEGWEQYF. This chain joins TRBV7-9 and TRBJ2-7; D remains ambiguous. Germline loops: CDR1 SEHNR, CDR2 FQNEAQ (reference sequence). This CDR3 is 12 amino acids long. The V end lost 1 base, the J end lost 7 bases, and 8 bases lay between the germline ends.

The V gene is TRBV10-3, the J gene TRBJ1-1; 7 nucleotides line up with TRBD1. Trimming at V came to 6 bases and at J to 7 bases, leaving 8 bases not matched to a gene. Germline V gives CDR1 ENHRY, CDR2 SYGVKD. This CDR3 spans 13 amino acids. CDR3 sequence: CAISPGQRYEAFF. The CDR3 nucleotides read TGTGCCATCAGCCCGGGACAGAGATATGAAGCTTTCTTT.

The rearrangement uses TRBV2 and TRBJ2-5, with D perhaps TRBD1 or TRBD2 (7 bases each). The V gene's germline CDR1 is SNHLY and CDR2 FYNNEI. V dropped 2 bases and J dropped 3 bases, with 22 bases sitting between them. The CDR3 spans 18 residues. CDR3 amino acids: CASSELLLGGGVKETQYF. DNA for the CDR3: TGTGCCAGCAGTGAACTGCTGCTGGGAGGGGGCGTTAAAGAGACCCAGTACTTC.

In its sample, this clone was seen a few times. The chain joins TRBV28 to TRBJ1-6; possible D gene TRBD1, 6 bases. Trimming cost V 2 bases and J 5 bases, with 10 bases left between them. Per germline, CDR1 MDHEN and CDR2 SYDVKM. The CDR3 has 15 amino acids. The CDR3 reads CASSLPDRNNSPLHF. The DNA of the CDR3 is TGTGCCAGCAGTTTACCCGACAGGAATAATTCACCCCTCCACTTT.

The V gene is TRBV19, the J gene TRBJ2-1, with unresolved D. This CDR3 contains 12 residues. Between the trimmed V and J ends, which lost 1 base and 7 bases, there was a span of 5 bases. The germline CDR1 and CDR2 sequences are LNHDA and SQIVND (reference sequence). The DNA of the CDR3 is TGTGCCAGTAGTATAGCTGTGAATGAGCAGTTCTTC. It is translated as CASSIAVNEQFF.

The V gene is TRBV7-9, the J gene TRBJ2-3, with TRBD1 as a possible D gene (5 bases). Trimming shortened V by 1 base and J by 1 base, and 12 bases separated the two germline ends. Germline-derived CDR1 and CDR2 are SEHNR and FQNEAQ (reference sequence). The CDR3 is 16 residues long. The CDR3 reads CASSLGMGQGTDTQYF. Here the CDR3 DNA reads TGTGCCAGCAGCTTAGGAATGGGGCAGGGCACAGATACGCAGTATTTT.

The V and J genes are TRBV28 and TRBJ1-1; D remains ambiguous. V dropped 3 bases and J dropped 1 base, with 9 bases sitting between them. This CDR3 has 14 amino acids. Germline CDR1 MDHEN, CDR2 SYDVKM. CDR3 in amino acids: CASSFLAANTEAFF. Here the CDR3 DNA reads TGTGCCAGCAGTTTCTTGGCGGCGAACACTGAAGCTTTCTTT.

V gene TRBV10-3 combines with J gene TRBJ1-1; perhaps TRBD1 as D (5 bases). V lost 8 bases and J lost 3, with 10 bases in between. Germline CDR1 is ENHRY and CDR2 is SYGVKD. The CDR3 spans 12 residues. The CDR3 here is CAIGQGDTEAFF. CDR3 coding DNA: TGTGCCATCGGGCAGGGAGACACTGAAGCTTTCTTT.

This rearrangement joins TRBV11-2 to TRBJ2-1; possibly TRBD2 for D (7 bases). Trimming took off 4 bases at V and 3 bases at J, with 25 bases between the two ends. The CDR3 has 19 residues. Germline V gene lookup returns CDR1 SGHAT and CDR2 FQNNGV. In nucleotides, the CDR3 is TGTGCCAGCAGCTCCCCCGGGGGGCTGGGTTTAGGCCTCTACAATGAGCAGTTCTTC. Its protein is CASSSPGGLGLGLYNEQFF.